This T cell receptor (beta chain) was sequenced in a study of T cell responses to AZD1222 COVID-19 vaccine. Study results and caveats: Along spike, vaccine-associated CD4 TCRs were found throughout, with dominance at 160-218 and 743-854. Donors, mostly white British, included more females; clonal diversity was possibly underestimated. Only after the peak T cell response were repertoires sampled.

V shed 0 bases and J shed 2 bases, with 11 bases lying between them. CDR1 and CDR2 from the germline V gene are SGHRS and YFSETQ. This CDR3 is 15 amino acids long. This table comes from immunoSEQ multiplex PCR, and its TCRdb copy is limited to in-frame clones, with some not included. Seen here are 95,000 to 100,000 clones, roughly 90% observed once, and the top ten hold about 15%. As to this clone: Its antigen is not known.

Second-dose timings of about 4 or about 12 weeks were pooled. The sequence was obtained from an adult who received the AZD1222 COVID-19 vaccine. The chain couples TRBV5-1 to TRBJ1-1, with no clear D. Sequencing used peripheral blood, obtained 28 days after the second AZD1222 dose. CDR3 in DNA: TGCGCCAGCAGCTTGGCCCCGGATCCCAACACTGAAGCTTTCTTT. As protein: CASSLAPDPNTEAFF.